Below are 28 T cell receptor beta chains sequenced from a single sample in a study of cytomegalovirus exposure and HLA in healthy donors. 13 Jbeta primers and 60 Vbeta primers were used for the PCR. Libraries were prepared by immunoSEQ multiplex PCR; TCRdb keeps only in-frame clonotypes and omits some of them. Counted here are 120,000 or so clones, about a sixth occurring once; the ten biggest clones make up about 3%. The sequencing sample was made of PBMCs. All receptors come from a female donor in good health and CMV-seropositive.

This clone was picked up a small number of times. J is TRBJ1-1 and V is TRBV6-5, with a possible D match to TRBD1 (6 bases). Germline assignment: CDR1 MNHEY and CDR2 SVGAGI. The CDR3 totals 14 residues. The germline V and J ends were trimmed by 2 bases and 3 bases, with 10 bases remaining between them. The CDR3 region is CASSYGQGHTEAFF. The CDR3 DNA reads as TGTGCCAGCAGTTACGGCCAGGGGCACACTGAAGCTTTCTTT.

CDR3 coding DNA: TGCAGCGTTGAAGAGGACAGGGAACACACCATATATTTT. This translates into CSVEEDREHTIYF. The chain is built from TRBV29-1 and TRBJ1-3, with 8 bases identical to TRBD1. With 0 bases clipped from V and 8 bases from J, the junction kept 3 bases outside the gene matches. CDR1 is SQVTM, CDR2 ANQGSEA, per germline. This CDR3 contains 13 residues.

The chain couples TRBV28 to TRBJ2-5; TRBD2 might be the D (5 bases). Germline V gives CDR1 MDHEN, CDR2 SYDVKM. The CDR3 length is 14 residues. The V end lost 1 base, the J end lost 4 bases, and 10 bases lay between the germline ends. The CDR3 loop reads CASSLYPGIETQYF. The CDR3 coding sequence is TGTGCCAGCAGTTTATATCCGGGAATAGAGACCCAGTACTTC.

This clone was seen a few times. This chain joins TRBV28 and TRBJ2-3; 9 bases line up with TRBD2. The V gene's germline CDR1 is MDHEN and CDR2 SYDVKM. This CDR3 is built from 16 residues. The J segment lost 0 bases and the V segment lost 1 base, leaving 2 bases of the junction unmatched. CDR3 region: CASSLSLAGSTDTQYF. As DNA, the CDR3 is TGTGCCAGCAGTTTATCCCTAGCGGGGAGCACAGATACGCAGTATTTT.

This clone was seen a few times. The rearrangement links TRBV5-1 to TRBJ1-1, with D possibly matching TRBD1 (6 bases). The V and J ends lost 5 bases and 1 base respectively, with 9 bases between them. Germline CDR1 SGHRS, CDR2 YFSETQ. The CDR3 is 13 residues long. The CDR3 sequence is CASSLGGNTEAFF. Here the CDR3 DNA reads TGCGCCAGCAGTTTAGGGGGGAACACTGAAGCTTTCTTT. Using reference TRBV5-1 and TRBJ1-1 for the parts outside the CDR3, the full variable domain is KAGVTQTPRYLIKTRGQQVTLSCSPISGHRSVSWYQQTPGQGLQFLFEYFSETQRNKGNFPGRFSGRQFSNSRSEMNVSTLELGDSALYLCASSLGGNTEAFFGQGTRLTVV.

The chain has TRBV30 and TRBJ1-1; D not certain. Germline values: CDR1 GTSNPN, CDR2 SVGIG (reference sequence). CDR3 length: 11 amino acids. Trimming stripped 3 bases from V and 5 bases from J, with 7 bases between. The CDR3, as DNA: TGTGCCTGGAGGGTGAGGACTGAAGCTTTCTTT. Translating gives CAWRVRTEAFF.

V usage is TRBV5-5 and J usage is TRBJ1-2; D gene uncertain. CDR3 size: 14 residues. Between the trimmed V and J ends, which lost 0 bases and 8 bases, there was a span of 14 bases. Looked up from germline, CDR1 is SGHKS and CDR2 is YYEKEE (reference sequence). This CDR3 reads CASSLEADPRGYTF. Here the CDR3 DNA reads TGTGCCAGCAGCTTGGAGGCGGATCCGCGGGGCTACACCTTC.

This clone appeared a few times. The chain couples TRBV6-5 to TRBJ2-5, with 7 bases that match TRBD2. The germline V gene encodes CDR1 MNHEY and CDR2 SVGAGI. V was clipped by 2 bases and J by 2 bases; unmatched bases: 8. The CDR3 is made up of 16 amino acids. CDR3 sequence: CASSYELGGEQETQYF. CDR3 DNA sequence: TGTGCCAGCAGTTACGAGCTTGGGGGGGAGCAAGAGACCCAGTACTTC.

V is TRBV28 and J is TRBJ1-4; 12 nucleotides match TRBD1. This CDR3 region has 15 residues. Trimming at V came to 2 bases and at J to 10 bases, leaving 5 bases not matched to a gene. Germline CDR1 reads MDHEN; CDR2 reads SYDVKM. The CDR3 protein is CASSLPGQGAGKLFF. The CDR3 DNA reads as TGTGCCAGCAGTTTACCGGGACAGGGGGCTGGAAAACTGTTTTTT.

This clone was counted only a few times. V gene TRBV29-1 combines with J gene TRBJ2-7; 9 bases match TRBD1. The V and J ends lost 3 bases and 3 bases, in that order; junction bases with no gene match: 3. The CDR3 is 13 amino acids. The germline CDR1 and CDR2 sequences are SQVTM and ANQGSEA. DNA of the CDR3: TGCAGCGTTGATGGGACAGGGAACTACGAGCAGTACTTC. As protein: CSVDGTGNYEQYF.

This clone was picked up a small number of times. The chain has TRBV20-1 and TRBJ1-1, with D maybe TRBD1 (5 bases). The CDR3 has 11 amino acids. CDR1 DFQATT and CDR2 SNEGSKA come from the germline V gene (reference sequence). The V end lost 5 bases, the J end lost 1 base, and 5 bases lay between the germline ends. The CDR3 region has the DNA TGCAGTGCTGGACAGAACACTGAAGCTTTCTTT. This gives the protein CSAGQNTEAFF.

This chain joins TRBV9 and TRBJ2-7; 7 bases fit TRBD2. Germline-derived CDR1 and CDR2 are SGDLS and YYNGEE. Trimming at V came to 4 bases and at J to 2 bases, leaving 6 bases not matched to a gene. This CDR3 is 14 amino acids long. The CDR3 coding sequence is TGTGCCAGCAGCCCCCTAGCGGAGACCTACGAGCAGTACTTC. Its protein is CASSPLAETYEQYF.

V gene TRBV28 combines with J gene TRBJ1-2; D is possibly TRBD1 (6 bases). The V end was cut by 2 bases, the J end by 4 bases, with 11 bases between. Germline lookup yields CDR1 MDHEN and CDR2 SYDVKM. This CDR3 region has 14 residues. The CDR3 nucleotides are TGTGCCAGCAGTTTAGGGAGGGGGAGCTATGGCTACACCTTC. This gives the protein CASSLGRGSYGYTF.

This clone has more than one count but fewer than ten. The rearrangement links TRBV5-1 to TRBJ1-1, with 9 bases lining up with TRBD1. Trimming cost V 5 bases and J 6 bases; bases outside gene matches: 11. Germline V lookup: CDR1 SGHRS, CDR2 YFSETQ. This CDR3 is built from 15 residues. DNA for the CDR3: TGCGCCAGCAGTCTTGACAGGGGGGTTTATTCTGAAGCTTTCTTT. It translates to CASSLDRGVYSEAFF.

This clone was observed a handful of times. V is TRBV27 and J is TRBJ1-2; 11 bases align to TRBD1. Germline CDR1 reads MNHEY; CDR2 reads SMNVEV (reference sequence). The CDR3 extends over 13 amino acids. The trim removed 6 bases at V and 5 bases at J, leaving 2 bases unmatched. The chain's CDR3 is CASSGTGGYGYTF. For the CDR3, the DNA is TGTGCCAGCAGCGGGACAGGGGGTTATGGCTACACCTTC.

Only a few counts were recorded for this clone. The chain uses TRBV4-1 and TRBJ2-1; D unclear. CDR3 length: 12 amino acids. CDR1 is MGHRA, CDR2 YSYEKL, per germline. Trimming shortened V by 0 bases and J by 9 bases, and 6 bases separated the two germline ends. In DNA, the CDR3 is TGCGCCAGCAGCCAAGATTTCGGTGAGCAGTTCTTC. Protein product: CASSQDFGEQFF.

The V call is TRBV5-7, the J call TRBJ2-7; a possible D gene is TRBD1 (7 bases). TRBV5-7 is reported as an ORF; its role is uncertain. The CDR3 is 17 residues long. Trimming removed 4 bases at V and 2 bases at J, with 22 bases between. In DNA form, the CDR3 reads TGTGCCAGCAGCCCCAAGACCCTCAGGGGGGCTACCTACGAGCAGTACTTC. It encodes CASSPKTLRGATYEQYF.

The rearrangement joins TRBV19 to TRBJ1-2, with 7 bases that match TRBD1. Germline V gives CDR1 LNHDA, CDR2 SQIVND (reference sequence). Unmatched junction bases numbered 10, after V lost 5 bases and J lost 4 bases. The CDR3 spans 15 residues. The CDR3 bases are TGTGCCAGTAGTGTTGCGGGGCACAGGGGCTATGGCTACACCTTC. Amino acid sequence: CASSVAGHRGYGYTF.

The chain couples TRBV7-9 to TRBJ1-2; D gene uncertain. CDR1 is SEHNR and CDR2 is FQNEAQ in the germline V gene (reference sequence). Trimming stripped 1 base from V and 7 bases from J, with 7 bases between. The CDR3 is made up of 12 amino acids. CDR3 in DNA: TGTGCCAGCAGCTTAGAAGCCCCTGGCTACACCTTC. Protein: CASSLEAPGYTF.

The chain has TRBV4-1 and TRBJ2-7; a weak D match, TRBD1 (5 bases). V gave up 5 bases and J gave up 3 bases, with 14 bases separating them. The CDR3 contains 14 residues. The germline gives CDR1 MGHRA, CDR2 YSYEKL. CDR3 sequence (DNA): TGCGCCAGCAGCGTTAGAGGAGACAGCTACGAGCAGTACTTC. This codes for CASSVRGDSYEQYF.

The J gene is TRBJ1-1, the V gene TRBV7-9; TRBD1 is a possible D gene (6 bases). This CDR3 is built from 14 residues. Germline CDR1 is SEHNR and CDR2 is FQNEAQ (reference sequence). The germline V and J ends were trimmed by 1 base and 3 bases, with 9 bases remaining between them. Here the CDR3 reads CASSLGRGHTEAFF. CDR3 in DNA: TGTGCCAGCAGCTTAGGGCGGGGGCACACTGAAGCTTTCTTT.

This clone has just a few counts. In DNA form, the CDR3 reads TGTGCCAGCAGCTCCACTCGCAATCAGCCCCAGCATTTT. Translation gives CASSSTRNQPQHF. This chain connects TRBV11-1 to TRBJ1-5; D is unclear. Between the trimmed V and J ends, which lost 4 bases and 2 bases, there was a span of 6 bases. The CDR3 consists of 13 residues. Germline CDR1 SGHAT, CDR2 FQDESV (reference sequence).

The chain is built from TRBV6-1 and TRBJ1-4; possible D gene TRBD1, 6 bases. The germline V gene has CDR1 MNHNS and CDR2 SASEGT. V lost 2 bases and J 11 bases, leaving 15 bases between the germline ends. The CDR3 is 14 amino acids. The chain's CDR3 is CASSEWDIKGKLFF. The CDR3 region has the DNA TGTGCCAGCAGTGAATGGGACATTAAGGGTAAACTGTTTTTT.

This clone has just a few counts. V gene TRBV5-8 combines with J gene TRBJ1-5; possibly TRBD1 for D (6 bases). The ends were cut back, 2 bases at V and 4 bases at J, with 10 bases in the middle. CDR3 size: 14 residues. Germline CDR1 SGHTS, CDR2 YDEGEE. CDR3 sequence (DNA): TGTGCCAGCAGCTTATTACAGGGAAATCAGCCCCAGCATTTT. It specifies CASSLLQGNQPQHF.

This clone was seen more than once but under ten times. The chain links TRBV6-1 to TRBJ2-7; tentatively, D is TRBD1 (5 bases). The V end lost 7 bases, the J end lost 1 base, and 11 bases lay between the germline ends. Per the germline V gene, CDR1 is MNHNS and CDR2 is SASEGT. The CDR3 runs to 13 residues. CDR3 region: CASNRQSSYEQYF. The CDR3 DNA is TGTGCCAGCAACCGACAGAGTTCCTACGAGCAGTACTTC.

This chain joins TRBV11-3 and TRBJ2-7, with D possibly TRBD2 on 6 matching bases. CDR1 and CDR2 from the germline V gene are SGHNT and YENEEA. Trimming shortened V by 1 base and J by 4 bases, and 11 bases separated the two germline ends. The CDR3 length is 14 residues. In nucleotides, the CDR3 is TGTGCCAGCAGCTTAGCCGGGACTCAATACGAGCAGTACTTC. Its protein product is CASSLAGTQYEQYF.

V is TRBV5-4 and J is TRBJ2-5, with a weak D call TRBD1 (5 bases). CDR1 is SGHNT and CDR2 is YYREEE in the germline V gene (reference sequence). The CDR3 has 13 amino acids. Trimming removed 3 bases from V and 5 bases from J, with 11 bases in between. In DNA, the CDR3 is TGTGCCAGCAGCTCCCAGGGCTCCGAGACCCAGTACTTC. This encodes CASSSQGSETQYF.

This rearrangement joins TRBV5-6 to TRBJ2-1; 10 bases agree with TRBD2. The length of the CDR3 is 16 residues. CDR1 is SGHDT, CDR2 YYEEEE, per germline. Trimming at V came to 0 bases and at J to 7 bases, leaving 7 bases not matched to a gene. This CDR3 reads CASSLGGSGRRNEQFF. The CDR3 bases are TGTGCCAGCAGCTTGGGGGGTAGCGGGAGGCGGAATGAGCAGTTCTTC. The full variable domain, rest sourced from reference TRBV5-6 and TRBJ2-1, is DAGVTQSPTHLIKTRGQQVTLRCSPKSGHDTVSWYQQALGQGPQFIFQYYEEEERQRGNFPDRFSGHQFPNYSSELNVNALLLGDSALYLCASSLGGSGRRNEQFFGPGTRLTVL.